This T cell receptor (beta chain) was found in a study of T cell repertoires in cytomegalovirus infection. Findings of the study overall: HLA-C-restricted CMV-specific TCR beta clonotypes were dominant in the ex vivo response.

The V end lost 1 base, the J end lost 0 bases, and 14 bases lay between the germline ends. Per the germline V gene, CDR1 is MGHRA and CDR2 is YSYEKL. This CDR3 has 17 residues. TCRdb reprocessed the reads with MiXCR, giving one entry per CDR3 protein. The profile shows 800,000 to 950,000 distinct CDR3 sequences, 30% to 35% of them singletons. A word on this clonotype: Antigen specificity is unknown.

This clonotype was sampled from a human donor in good health (CMV status not recorded). Some clones in this sample may be carry-over from other donors' samples. V gene TRBV4-1 combines with J gene TRBJ2-3; TRBD2 might be the D (6 bases). Sequencing was performed on cultured CD8+ T cells from PBMCs, taken from culture after CMV antigen stimulation. The CDR3 protein is CASSQVLRGPSTDTQYF. The DNA of the CDR3 is TGCGCCAGCAGCCAAGTCTTGCGGGGCCCTAGCACAGATACGCAGTATTTT.